This TCR beta chain was recorded in a study of T cells after posttransplantation cyclophosphamide. Whole-study findings and limits: Skin or GI-infiltrating T cells shared few TRB sequences with blood.

Some clones are missing from TCRdb's copy, which holds only in-frame ones; the method was immunoSEQ multiplex PCR. Of around 5,000 clones listed, around 1.9% are singletons. About this clone itself: Its antigen is unidentified.

Treatment was busulfan-fludarabine conditioning, a marrow graft, and cyclophosphamide on days +3 and +4. The CDR3 contains 14 residues. V dropped 5 bases and J dropped 5 bases, with 15 bases sitting between them. CDR1 is SGHVS and CDR2 is FQNEAQ in the germline V gene. Material: PBMCs, obtained almost 250 days after a stem cell transplant with posttransplant cyclophosphamide. This sequence was found in a young adult male patient who received an allogeneic stem cell transplant from a related donor, was CMV-positive, and had no GVHD. A share of the T cells may be of graft donor origin. The rearrangement links TRBV7-8 to TRBJ2-5; possibly TRBD1 for D (6 bases). CDR3 DNA sequence: TGTGCCAGCAGCCATACAGGGAGTGCTGAGACCCAGTACTTC. Encoded protein: CASSHTGSAETQYF.